One sample yielded the 18 T cell receptor beta chains listed below, sequenced in a study of memory CD4+ T cells and cytomegalovirus serostatus. The data were produced by immunoSEQ multiplex PCR, yet TCRdb's version contains in-frame clones alone and is incomplete. The sample contains tens of thousands of clones, about 68% of which appear only once. Single viable CD3+CD4+CD8-CD45RO+ cells were sorted as the memory CD4+ T cells. Sequencing input: memory CD4+ T cells from blood. Receptors were obtained from an adult in good health and CMV-seropositive.

With regard to this clone: A junction boundary mismatches the germline segment, possibly from a read error. The chain is built from TRBV9 and TRBJ2-6; 10 bases are a match to TRBD2. The CDR3 extends over 16 amino acids. The germline V gene encodes CDR1 SGDLS and CDR2 YYNGEE. The CDR3 loop reads CASSGLAVSGANVLTF. The CDR3, as DNA: TGTGCCAGTAGCGGACTAGCGGTGTCTGGGGCCAACGTCCTGACTTTC.

In DNA, the CDR3 is TGCAGCGTTGAACAGACTAGCAAGGATACGCAGTATTTT. The encoded protein is CSVEQTSKDTQYF. The chain employs TRBV29-1 and TRBJ2-3; 7 bases are shared with TRBD2. Germline assignment: CDR1 SQVTM and CDR2 ANQGSEA. Trimming removed 2 bases from V and 6 bases from J; junction bases left unmatched: 5. CDR3 length: 13 amino acids.

The chain carries TRBV19 and TRBJ1-2; weak D call: TRBD1 (6 bases). The germline V gene encodes CDR1 LNHDA and CDR2 SQIVND (reference sequence). V dropped 5 bases and J dropped 9 bases, with 13 bases sitting between them. This CDR3 spans 12 amino acids. This chain's CDR3 is CASSATGRRYTF. CDR3 bases: TGTGCCAGTAGTGCCACAGGGAGACGCTACACCTTC.

The CDR3 loop is CASSRERSSYNEQFF. The CDR3 region has the DNA TGCGCCAGCAGCCGAGAGCGGAGCTCCTACAATGAGCAGTTCTTC. The chain carries TRBV4-3 and TRBJ2-1; possible D gene TRBD2, 5 bases. The CDR3 consists of 15 residues. CDR1 is LGHNA and CDR2 is YSLEER in the germline V gene. Trimming pared 4 bases from V and 0 bases from J, leaving 10 bases between.

This chain links TRBV9 with TRBJ2-3; D is perhaps TRBD2 (5 bases). Trimming pared 2 bases from V and 2 bases from J, leaving 12 bases between. The V gene's germline CDR1 is SGDLS and CDR2 YYNGEE. This CDR3 is 15 amino acids long. The CDR3 coding sequence is TGTGCCAGCAGCGTCCGGGGAGTGGACACAGATACGCAGTATTTT. Residues: CASSVRGVDTDTQYF.

The DNA of the CDR3 is TGTGCCAGCAGCTTGGTTGGGACAGGCTCTAACTATGGCTACACCTTC. Its protein product is CASSLVGTGSNYGYTF. The chain links TRBV5-4 to TRBJ1-2; 8 bases map to TRBD1. Germline values: CDR1 SGHNT, CDR2 YYREEE (reference sequence). This CDR3 is 16 amino acids long. With V trimmed by 0 bases and J by 0 bases, 4 bases remained unmatched. Filled out from reference TRBV5-4 and TRBJ1-2, the complete variable domain reads ETGVTQSPTHLIKTRGQQVTLRCSSQSGHNTVSWYQQALGQGPQFIFQYYREEENGRGNFPPRFSGLQFPNYSSELNVNALELDDSALYLCASSLVGTGSNYGYTFGSGTRLTVV.

This chain links TRBV19 with TRBJ2-7; a weak D match, TRBD2 (5 bases). The germline V gene has CDR1 LNHDA and CDR2 SQIVND (reference sequence). Deletions cut 5 bases from V and 3 bases from J, with 11 bases between. The CDR3 has 13 residues. The CDR3: CASSRSGYYEQYV. The DNA for the CDR3 is TGTGCCAGTAGTCGGAGCGGATACTACGAGCAGTACGTC.

V gene TRBV27 combines with J gene TRBJ2-3; no definite D call. V gave up 3 bases and J gave up 3 bases, with 10 bases separating them. This CDR3 spans 14 amino acids. CDR1 and CDR2 (germline): MNHEY, SMNVEV (reference sequence). CDR3 sequence: CASSFFTSTDTQYF. As DNA, the CDR3 is TGTGCCAGCAGTTTTTTTACTTCAACAGATACGCAGTATTTT.

The V call is TRBV7-3, the J call TRBJ2-2; TRBD2 is a possible D gene (5 bases). Per the germline V gene, CDR1 is SGHTA and CDR2 is FQGTGA. This CDR3 is 14 amino acids long. The V end was cut by 2 bases, the J end by 6 bases, with 10 bases between. CDR3: CASSLDSGSGELFF. The CDR3 DNA reads TGTGCCAGCAGCTTAGATTCGGGGTCCGGGGAGCTGTTTTTT.

The chain carries TRBV19 and TRBJ2-2, with D uncertain. This CDR3 comprises 14 residues. The germline V gene has CDR1 LNHDA and CDR2 SQIVND (reference sequence). The ends were cut back, 4 bases at V and 3 bases at J, with 9 bases in the middle. The CDR3 nucleotides are TGTGCCAGTAGTACTTACTCTTACACCGGGGAGCTGTTTTTT. This encodes CASSTYSYTGELFF.

CDR3 in DNA: TGTGCCAGCAGGGTGGGAAGTGGTCAGCCCCAGCATTTT. Amino acid sequence: CASRVGSGQPQHF. V and J are TRBV28 and TRBJ1-5; D not certain. Trimming stripped 6 bases from V and 6 bases from J, with 12 bases between. This CDR3 spans 13 amino acids. Germline loops: CDR1 MDHEN, CDR2 SYDVKM.

The V gene is TRBV7-8, the J gene TRBJ2-7; possibly TRBD2 for D (6 bases). The CDR3 is made up of 14 amino acids. The germline gives CDR1 SGHVS, CDR2 FQNEAQ. Trimming shortened V by 1 base and J by 6 bases, and 13 bases separated the two germline ends. Written as DNA, the CDR3 is TGTGCCAGCAGCTTAGGGGACTGGGCTGGCGAGCAGTACTTC. It translates to CASSLGDWAGEQYF. The full variable domain, completed using reference TRBV7-8 and TRBJ2-7, is GAGVSQSPRYKVAKRGQDVALRCDPISGHVSLFWYQQALGQGPEFLTYFQNEAQLDKSGLPSDRFFAERPEGSVSTLKIQRTQQEDSAVYLCASSLGDWAGEQYFGPGTRLTVT.

The chain recombines TRBV29-1 with TRBJ1-5; 10 bases are shared with TRBD1. Germline CDR1 reads SQVTM; CDR2 reads ANQGSEA. The CDR3 is 13 amino acids. The J segment lost 7 bases and the V segment lost 4 bases, leaving 4 bases of the junction unmatched. CDR3 loop: CSVAGDRGQPQHF. The CDR3 nucleotides read TGCAGCGTTGCGGGGGACAGGGGACAGCCCCAGCATTTT.

This chain connects TRBV20-1 to TRBJ2-5; D is unresolved. Germline V gene sequence: CDR1 DFQATT, CDR2 SNEGSKA (reference sequence). V gave up 3 bases and J gave up 5 bases, with 7 bases separating them. The CDR3 runs 11 residues. CDR3 in DNA: TGCAGTGCTAGGGAAGCGGAGACCCAGTACTTC. It specifies CSAREAETQYF.

The chain uses TRBV28 and TRBJ1-4, with 12 nucleotides matching TRBD1. The CDR3 is 16 residues long. The germline gives CDR1 MDHEN, CDR2 SYDVKM. J was trimmed by 8 bases and V by 4 bases; bases with no gene match: 8. CDR3 in amino acids: CASSSPGQGAAEKLFF. CDR3 bases: TGTGCCAGCAGTTCCCCGGGACAGGGGGCGGCGGAAAAACTGTTTTTT.

The chain has TRBV19 and TRBJ1-3; D unresolved. The CDR3 contains 14 residues. Trimming left V 7 bases short and J 0 bases short, with 10 bases between. Germline values: CDR1 LNHDA, CDR2 SQIVND (reference sequence). CDR3 residues: CASTGEHSGNTIYF. As DNA, the CDR3 is TGTGCCAGTACAGGCGAACACTCTGGAAACACCATATATTTT. Together with reference TRBV19 and TRBJ1-3, the CDR3 gives the full variable domain: DGGITQSPKYLFRKEGQNVTLSCEQNLNHDAMYWYRQDPGQGLRLIYYSQIVNDFQKGDIAEGYSVSREKKESFPLTVTSAQKNPTAFYLCASTGEHSGNTIYFGEGSWLTVV.

The rearrangement links TRBV7-2 to TRBJ2-1, with 14 bases identical to TRBD2. In germline, CDR1 is SGHTA, CDR2 FQGNSA. V was clipped by 2 bases and J by 7 bases; unmatched bases: 7. The CDR3 length is 17 residues. CDR3 protein: CASSLRGLAGAGNEQFF. The CDR3 DNA follows: TGTGCCAGCAGCTTAAGGGGACTAGCGGGAGCCGGGAATGAGCAGTTCTTC.

This chain links TRBV27 with TRBJ2-7; 11 bases agree with TRBD2. V lost 3 bases and J lost 2; bases outside the gene matches: 6. The CDR3 is made up of 16 amino acids. CDR1 MNHEY and CDR2 SMNVEV come from the germline V gene (reference sequence). The CDR3 nucleotides read TGTGCCAGCAGTTTTTTCGGGACTAGCGGAACCTACGAGCAGTACTTC. It translates to CASSFFGTSGTYEQYF.